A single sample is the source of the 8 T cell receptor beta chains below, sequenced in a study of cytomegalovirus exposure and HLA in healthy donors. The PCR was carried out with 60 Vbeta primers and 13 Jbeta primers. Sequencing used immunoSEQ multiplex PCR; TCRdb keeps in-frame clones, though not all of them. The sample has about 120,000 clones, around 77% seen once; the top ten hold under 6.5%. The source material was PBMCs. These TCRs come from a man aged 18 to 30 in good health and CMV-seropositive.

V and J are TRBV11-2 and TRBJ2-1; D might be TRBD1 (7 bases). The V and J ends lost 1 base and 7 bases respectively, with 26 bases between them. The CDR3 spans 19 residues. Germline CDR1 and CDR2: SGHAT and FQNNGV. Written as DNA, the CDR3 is TGTGCCAGCAGCTTAGGTTTATTGGCTTGGCTTCAGGGGGGAAATGAGCAGTTCTTC. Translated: CASSLGLLAWLQGGNEQFF.

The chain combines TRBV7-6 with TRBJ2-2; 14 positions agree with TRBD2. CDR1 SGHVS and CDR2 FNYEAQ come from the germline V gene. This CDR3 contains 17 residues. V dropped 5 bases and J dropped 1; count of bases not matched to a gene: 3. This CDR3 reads CASSPGTSGGNTGELFF. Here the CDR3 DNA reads TGTGCCAGCAGCCCGGGGACTAGCGGGGGGAACACCGGGGAGCTGTTTTTT.

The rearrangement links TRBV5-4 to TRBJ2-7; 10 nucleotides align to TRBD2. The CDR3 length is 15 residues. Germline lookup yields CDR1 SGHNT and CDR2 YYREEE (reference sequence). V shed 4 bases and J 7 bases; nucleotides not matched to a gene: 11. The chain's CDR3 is CASSPALAGAGEQYF. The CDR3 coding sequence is TGTGCCAGCAGCCCAGCCCTAGCGGGGGCGGGAGAGCAGTACTTC.

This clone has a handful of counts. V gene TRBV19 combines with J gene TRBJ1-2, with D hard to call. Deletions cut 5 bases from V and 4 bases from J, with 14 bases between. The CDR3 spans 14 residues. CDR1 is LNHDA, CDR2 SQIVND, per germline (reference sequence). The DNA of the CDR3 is TGTGCCAGTAGTCCAGGTCGCAGGTCCTATGGCTACACCTTC. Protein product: CASSPGRRSYGYTF.

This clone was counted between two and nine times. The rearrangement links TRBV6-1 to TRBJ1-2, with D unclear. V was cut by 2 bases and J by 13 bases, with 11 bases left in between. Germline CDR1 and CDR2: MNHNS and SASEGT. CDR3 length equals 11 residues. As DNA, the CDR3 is TGTGCCAGCAGTGAATACGGCGAGGGCACCTTC. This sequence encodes CASSEYGEGTF.

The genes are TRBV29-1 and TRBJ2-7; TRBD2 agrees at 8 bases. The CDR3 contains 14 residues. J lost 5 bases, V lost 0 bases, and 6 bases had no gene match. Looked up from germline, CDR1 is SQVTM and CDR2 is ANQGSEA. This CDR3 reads CSVEDRDGRDEQYF. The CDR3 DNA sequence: TGCAGCGTTGAAGATCGGGACGGGAGGGACGAGCAGTACTTC.

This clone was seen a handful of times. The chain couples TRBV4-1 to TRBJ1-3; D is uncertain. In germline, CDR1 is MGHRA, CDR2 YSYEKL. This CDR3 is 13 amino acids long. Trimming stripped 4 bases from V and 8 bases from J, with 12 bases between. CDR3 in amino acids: CASSRAARDTIYF. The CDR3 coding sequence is TGCGCCAGCAGCCGCGCCGCCCGGGACACCATATATTTT.

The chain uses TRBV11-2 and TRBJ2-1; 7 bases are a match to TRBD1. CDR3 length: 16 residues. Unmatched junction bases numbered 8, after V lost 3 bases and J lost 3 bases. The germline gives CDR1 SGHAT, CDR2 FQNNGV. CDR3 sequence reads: CASSLGRQGIYNEQFF. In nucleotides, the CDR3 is TGTGCCAGCAGCTTGGGGCGACAGGGTATCTACAATGAGCAGTTCTTC. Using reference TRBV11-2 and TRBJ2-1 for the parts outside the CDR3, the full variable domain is EAGVAQSPRYKIIEKRQSVAFWCNPISGHATLYWYQQILGQGPKLLIQFQNNGVVDDSQLPKDRFSAERLKGVDSTLKIQPAKLEDSAVYLCASSLGRQGIYNEQFFGPGTRLTVL.